The 6 T cell receptor beta chains given below trace back to one sample, sequenced in a study of graft-versus-host responses after intestinal transplantation. Sequencing was performed with immunoSEQ multiplex PCR; in TCRdb, only in-frame clones are kept and a portion is missing. The sample shows about 96,000 clones, around nine tenths of them seen only once. The antigens for these receptors are not known. The material was unstimulated CD4+ T cells sorted from spleen or lymph node cells, obtained before intestinal transplant. These receptors came from a human donor who received an intestinal transplant.

This chain connects TRBV27 to TRBJ2-5, with 10 bases aligning to TRBD2. The J call may be mistaken, given a closer DNA end match to TRBJ2-7. CDR3 size: 16 residues. From germline, CDR1 is MNHEY and CDR2 SMNVEV (reference sequence). The CDR3 reads CASSFRLGTSVGEQYF. CDR3 coding DNA: TGTGCCAGCAGTTTCCGCCTAGGGACTAGCGTCGGCGAGCAGTACTTC.

The J gene is TRBJ2-3, the V gene TRBV5-1; D is ambiguous. This CDR3 spans 16 amino acids. V lost 0 bases and J lost 0, with 11 bases in between. Germline V gives CDR1 SGHRS, CDR2 YFSETQ. CDR3 coding DNA: TGCGCCAGCAGCTTGGCCTTGGGCCTTAGCACAGATACGCAGTATTTT. It translates to CASSLALGLSTDTQYF.

A note on this clone: Other DNA sequences in this specimen translate into the identical CDR3. The V call is TRBV6-1, the J call TRBJ1-1; D possibly corresponds to TRBD1 (5 bases). The CDR3 is made up of 13 amino acids. Germline assignment: CDR1 MNHNS and CDR2 SASEGT. V shed 6 bases and J shed 2 bases, with 10 bases lying between them. The CDR3 region has the DNA TGTGCCAGCAGGTTGGGGCACAACACTGAAGCTTTCTTT. The encoded protein is CASRLGHNTEAFF.

The gene calls are TRBV19 and TRBJ1-2; D gene ambiguous. Germline CDR1 and CDR2: LNHDA and SQIVND (reference sequence). The CDR3 runs 15 residues. The V and J ends lost 6 bases and 0 bases respectively, with 14 bases between them. The CDR3 nucleotides read TGTGCCAGTAGGAATAAACAACTAGCTAACTATGGCTACACCTTC. It codes for CASRNKQLANYGYTF.

The gene calls are TRBV9 and TRBJ1-1; maybe TRBD1 (5 bases). CDR3 length equals 14 residues. Germline lookup yields CDR1 SGDLS and CDR2 YYNGEE. Trimming removed 3 bases at V and 0 bases at J, with 9 bases between. The CDR3 DNA sequence: TGTGCCAGCAGCGGGAGCAGGGTGAACACTGAAGCTTTCTTT. This encodes CASSGSRVNTEAFF.

V usage is TRBV11-2 and J usage is TRBJ2-1; 7 positions match TRBD2. Germline V gene sequence: CDR1 SGHAT, CDR2 FQNNGV. The trim removed 1 base at V and 5 bases at J, leaving 2 bases unmatched. The CDR3 spans 14 residues. DNA for the CDR3: TGTGCCAGCAGCTTAGTTACTAGCGACAATGAGCAGTTCTTC. Translation gives CASSLVTSDNEQFF.